This T cell receptor (beta chain) came from a study of T cell changes during pregnancy in multiple sclerosis. Trimming left V 2 bases short and J 6 bases short, with 8 bases between. Germline CDR1 reads WSHSY; CDR2 reads SAAADI. The length of the CDR3 is 12 residues. Libraries were prepared by immunoSEQ multiplex PCR; TCRdb keeps only in-frame clonotypes and omits some of them. The sample includes roughly 80,000 clones, 92% seen only once; the top ten take over 1.3%. This chain uses TRBV10-2 with TRBJ2-7; D is uncertain. Source: peripheral blood, taken before pregnancy. The receptor was derived from a female donor with multiple sclerosis, enrolled in a pregnancy study. The CDR3 is CASSENLPEQYF. CDR3 DNA: TGCGCCAGCAGTGAGAATCTTCCCGAGCAGTACTTC.